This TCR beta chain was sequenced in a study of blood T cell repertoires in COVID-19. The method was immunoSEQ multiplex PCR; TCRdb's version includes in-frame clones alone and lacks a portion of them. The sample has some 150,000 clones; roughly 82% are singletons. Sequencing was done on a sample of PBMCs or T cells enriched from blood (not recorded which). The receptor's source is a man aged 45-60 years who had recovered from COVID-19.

The CDR3 DNA sequence: TGTGCCTGGAGTGAAGTCACAGGGTATTCAGCTTTCTTT. Its protein product is CAWSEVTGYSAFF. V gene TRBV30 combines with J gene TRBJ1-1; TRBD1 is a possible D gene (6 bases). V gave up 1 base and J gave up 10 bases, with 16 bases separating them. This CDR3 has 13 amino acids. Germline loops: CDR1 GTSNPN, CDR2 SVGIG (reference sequence).